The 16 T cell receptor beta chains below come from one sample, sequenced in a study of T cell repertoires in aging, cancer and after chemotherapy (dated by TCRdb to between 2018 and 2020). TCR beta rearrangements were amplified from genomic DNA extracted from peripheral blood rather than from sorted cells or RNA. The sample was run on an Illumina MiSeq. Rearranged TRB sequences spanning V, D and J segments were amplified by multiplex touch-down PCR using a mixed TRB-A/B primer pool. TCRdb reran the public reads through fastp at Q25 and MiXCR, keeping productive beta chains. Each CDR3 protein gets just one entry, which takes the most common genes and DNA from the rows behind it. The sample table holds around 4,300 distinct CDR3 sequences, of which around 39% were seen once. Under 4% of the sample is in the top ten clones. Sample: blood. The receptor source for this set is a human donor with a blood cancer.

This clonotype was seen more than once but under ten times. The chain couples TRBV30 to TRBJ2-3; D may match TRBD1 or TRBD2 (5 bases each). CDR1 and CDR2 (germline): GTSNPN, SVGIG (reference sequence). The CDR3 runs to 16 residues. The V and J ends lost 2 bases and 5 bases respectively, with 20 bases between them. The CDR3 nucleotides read TGTGCCTGGAGTCGGGAACCGGGACCTGGGGGAGATACGCAGTATTTT. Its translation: CAWSREPGPGGDTQYF.

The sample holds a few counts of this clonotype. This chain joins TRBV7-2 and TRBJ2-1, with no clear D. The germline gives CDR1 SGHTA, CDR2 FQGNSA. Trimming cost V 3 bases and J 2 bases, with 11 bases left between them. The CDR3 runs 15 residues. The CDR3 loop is CASSLKPDAYNEQFF. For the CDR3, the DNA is TGTGCCAGCAGCTTGAAACCTGACGCCTACAATGAGCAGTTCTTC. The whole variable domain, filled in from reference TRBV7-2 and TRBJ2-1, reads GAGVSQSPSNKVTEKGKDVELRCDPISGHTALYWYRQSLGQGLEFLIYFQGNSAPDKSGLPSDRFSAERTGGSVSTLTIQRTQQEDSAVYLCASSLKPDAYNEQFFGPGTRLTVL.

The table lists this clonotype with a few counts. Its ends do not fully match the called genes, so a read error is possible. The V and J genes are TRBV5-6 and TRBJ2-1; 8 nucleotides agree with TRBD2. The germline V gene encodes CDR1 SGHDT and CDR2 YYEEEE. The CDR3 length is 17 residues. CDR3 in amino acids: CARSWPQREWSYNEQFF. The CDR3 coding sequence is TGTGCCAGAAGCTGGCCCCAGCGGGAGTGGTCCTACAATGAGCAGTTCTTC.

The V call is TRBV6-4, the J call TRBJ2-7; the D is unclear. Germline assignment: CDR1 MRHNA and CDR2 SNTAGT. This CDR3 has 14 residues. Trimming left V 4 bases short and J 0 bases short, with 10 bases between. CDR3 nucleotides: TGTGCCAGCAGTGTTGGATCAAACTCCTACGAGCAGTACTTC. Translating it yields CASSVGSNSYEQYF.

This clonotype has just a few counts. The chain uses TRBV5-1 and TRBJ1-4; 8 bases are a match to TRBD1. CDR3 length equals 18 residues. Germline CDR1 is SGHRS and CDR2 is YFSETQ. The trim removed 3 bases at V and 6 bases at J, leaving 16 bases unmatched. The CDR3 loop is CASSSAPQGGFQDEKLFF. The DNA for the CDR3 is TGCGCCAGCAGCTCGGCACCACAGGGGGGGTTTCAGGATGAAAAACTGTTTTTT.

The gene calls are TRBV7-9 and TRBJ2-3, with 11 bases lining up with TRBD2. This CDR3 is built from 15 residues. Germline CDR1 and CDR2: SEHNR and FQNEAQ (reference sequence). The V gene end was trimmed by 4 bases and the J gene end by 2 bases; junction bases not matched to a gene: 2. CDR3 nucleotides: TGTGCCAGCAGCTCGGGACTAGCGGTCACAGATACGCAGTATTTT. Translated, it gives CASSSGLAVTDTQYF. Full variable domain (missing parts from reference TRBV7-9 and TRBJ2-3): DTGVSQNPRHKITKRGQNVTFRCDPISEHNRLYWYRQTLGQGPEFLTYFQNEAQLEKSRLLSDRFSAERPKGSFSTLEIQRTEQGDSAMYLCASSSGLAVTDTQYFGPGTRLTVL.

The CDR3 DNA is TGTGCCAGCAGGGGAGGCGGGAGTATAGATACGCAGTATTTT. Translating gives CASRGGGSIDTQYF. This chain connects TRBV7-6 to TRBJ2-3; the match to TRBD2 covers 7 bases. The J segment lost 5 bases and the V segment lost 6 bases, leaving 8 bases of the junction unmatched. The V gene's germline CDR1 is SGHVS and CDR2 FNYEAQ. The CDR3 is 14 amino acids.

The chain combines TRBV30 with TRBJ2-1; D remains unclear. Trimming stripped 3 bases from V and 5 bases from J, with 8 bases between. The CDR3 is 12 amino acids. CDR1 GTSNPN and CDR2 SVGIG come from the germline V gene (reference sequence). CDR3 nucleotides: TGTGCCTGGAGCCAAAATAACAATGAGCAGTTCTTC. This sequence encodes CAWSQNNNEQFF.

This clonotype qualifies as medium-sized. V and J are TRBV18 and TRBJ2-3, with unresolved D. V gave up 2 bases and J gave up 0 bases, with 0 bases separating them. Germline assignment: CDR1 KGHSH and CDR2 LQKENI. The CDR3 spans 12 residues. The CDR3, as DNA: TGTGCCAGCTCACCAAGCACAGATACGCAGTATTTT. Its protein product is CASSPSTDTQYF.

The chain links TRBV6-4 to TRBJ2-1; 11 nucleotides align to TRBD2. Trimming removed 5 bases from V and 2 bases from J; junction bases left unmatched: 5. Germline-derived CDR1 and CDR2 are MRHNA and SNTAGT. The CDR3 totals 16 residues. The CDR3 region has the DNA TGTGCCAGCAGTCCTACTAGCGGGAGTGCCTACAATGAGCAGTTCTTC. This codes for CASSPTSGSAYNEQFF.

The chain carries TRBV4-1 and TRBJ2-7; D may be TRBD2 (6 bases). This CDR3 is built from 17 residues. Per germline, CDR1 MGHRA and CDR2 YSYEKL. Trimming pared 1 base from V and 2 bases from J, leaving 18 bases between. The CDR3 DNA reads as TGCGCCAGCAGCCAAGTCCTTTCTCCCGGGAGAGCCTACGAGCAGTACTTC. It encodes CASSQVLSPGRAYEQYF.

The CDR3 DNA is TGTGCCAGCAGCCCTCTCCCGGGAGAGACCTACGAGCAGTACTTC. Its protein is CASSPLPGETYEQYF. V and J are TRBV6-5 and TRBJ2-7; weak D call: TRBD2 (6 bases). Germline assignment: CDR1 MNHEY and CDR2 SVGAGI. Trimming removed 6 bases at V and 2 bases at J, with 17 bases between. The CDR3 runs 15 residues.

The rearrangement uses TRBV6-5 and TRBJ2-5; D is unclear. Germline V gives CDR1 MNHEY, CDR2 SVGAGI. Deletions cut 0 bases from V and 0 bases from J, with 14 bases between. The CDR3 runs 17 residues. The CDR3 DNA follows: TGTGCCAGCAGTTACTCCTCGGGCGCGGAGTACCAAGAGACCCAGTACTTC. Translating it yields CASSYSSGAEYQETQYF.

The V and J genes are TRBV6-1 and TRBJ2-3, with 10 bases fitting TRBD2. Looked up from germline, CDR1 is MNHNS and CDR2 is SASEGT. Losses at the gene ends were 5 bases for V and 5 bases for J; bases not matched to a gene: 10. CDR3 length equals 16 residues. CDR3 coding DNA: TGTGCCAGCAGTTATACGCTAGCGGGAGCTGGAGATACGCAGTATTTT. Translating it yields CASSYTLAGAGDTQYF.

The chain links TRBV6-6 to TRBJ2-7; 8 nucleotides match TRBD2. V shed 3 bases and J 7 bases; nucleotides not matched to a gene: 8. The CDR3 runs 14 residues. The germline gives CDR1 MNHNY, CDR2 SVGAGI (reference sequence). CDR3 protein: CASSYSGGLREQYF. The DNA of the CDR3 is TGTGCCAGCAGTTATTCGGGAGGGCTAAGAGAGCAGTACTTC.

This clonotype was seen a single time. The CDR3 sequence: CASSPGGGNEQFF. CDR3 nucleotides: TGTGCCAGCAGCCCGGGAGGGGGGAATGAGCAGTTCTTC. V gene TRBV7-9 combines with J gene TRBJ2-1, with 8 bases fitting TRBD2. Germline V gene sequence: CDR1 SEHNR, CDR2 FQNEAQ (reference sequence). CDR3 length equals 13 residues. The junction had 4 bases not matched to a gene; V was cut back by 5 bases and J by 7 bases.